This TCR beta chain was documented in a study of T cell responses to AZD1222 COVID-19 vaccine. The study, taken as a whole, reports: Vaccine-associated CD4 TCRs ranged over spike, dominating at 160-218 and 743-854. Repertoires in all cases were sampled only once the peak T cell response had passed. Once two AZD1222 doses were given, Spike-specific TCR breadth and depth went up. A reported finding is that nearly half of spike-specific TCRs target unmutated variant regions.

V was trimmed by 0 bases and J by 5 bases, leaving 10 bases between them. Looked up from germline, CDR1 is SGDLS and CDR2 is YYNGEE. The CDR3 length is 14 residues. Data came from immunoSEQ multiplex PCR; TCRdb stores just in-frame clones and leaves some out. The sample holds 150,000 to 200,000 clones, 88% seen once. About this clone: Its target is unknown.

The TCR was taken from an adult who received the AZD1222 COVID-19 vaccine. The chain is built from TRBV9 and TRBJ2-3; perhaps TRBD2 as D (5 bases). The source was peripheral blood, collected 28 days after the second AZD1222 dose. CDR3 region: CASSVGLAQDTQYF. The CDR3 nucleotides read TGTGCCAGCAGCGTAGGCTTAGCGCAAGATACGCAGTATTTT.